This T cell receptor beta chain was sequenced during a study of immune heterogeneity within non-small cell lung tumors. About the research overall: Histology included a few squamous cell carcinomas, 10 non-squamous carcinomas and 1 unspecified tumor.

CDR3 size: 13 residues. V dropped 4 bases and J dropped 1 base, with 7 bases sitting between them. Germline values: CDR1 LNHDA, CDR2 SQIVND (reference sequence). Bulk tumor genomic DNA, 450 to 750 ng per sample, was the template. Each primary tumor yielded several biopsies, collected far apart from one another at surgery. Patients underwent curative surgery for untreated, newly diagnosed non-small cell lung cancer. Using 32 V and 13 J primers, multiplex PCR amplified TCR beta CDR3. Via MiXCR, TCRdb re-called the multiplex PCR reads, giving one row per CDR3 protein. The sample lists some 10,000 distinct CDR3 sequences; roughly 30% were seen once. This clonotype appeared a few times.

The specimen sequenced was lung tumor tissue. The chain recombines TRBV19 with TRBJ2-5; D is possibly TRBD2 (6 bases). This TCR came from an older woman with non-small cell lung cancer. The CDR3 loop is CASSTSAQETQYF. The CDR3 nucleotides read TGTGCCAGTAGTACTAGCGCCCAAGAGACCCAGTACTTC.